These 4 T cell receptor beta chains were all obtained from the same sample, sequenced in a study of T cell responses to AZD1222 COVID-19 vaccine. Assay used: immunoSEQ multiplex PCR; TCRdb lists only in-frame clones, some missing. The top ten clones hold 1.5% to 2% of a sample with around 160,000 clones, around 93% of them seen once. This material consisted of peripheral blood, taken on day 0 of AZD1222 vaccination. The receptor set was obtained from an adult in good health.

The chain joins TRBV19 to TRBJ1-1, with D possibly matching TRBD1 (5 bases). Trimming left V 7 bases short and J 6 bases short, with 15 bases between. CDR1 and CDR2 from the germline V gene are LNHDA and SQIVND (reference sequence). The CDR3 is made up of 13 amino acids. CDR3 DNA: TGTGCCAGTATAAGCCGAGGGGAGGCTGAAGCTTTCTTT. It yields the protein CASISRGEAEAFF.

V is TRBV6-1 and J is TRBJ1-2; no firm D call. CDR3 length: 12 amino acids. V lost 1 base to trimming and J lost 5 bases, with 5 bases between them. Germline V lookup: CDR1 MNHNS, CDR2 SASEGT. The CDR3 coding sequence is TGTGCCAGCAGTGAAGTCCGATATGGCTACACCTTC. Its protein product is CASSEVRYGYTF.

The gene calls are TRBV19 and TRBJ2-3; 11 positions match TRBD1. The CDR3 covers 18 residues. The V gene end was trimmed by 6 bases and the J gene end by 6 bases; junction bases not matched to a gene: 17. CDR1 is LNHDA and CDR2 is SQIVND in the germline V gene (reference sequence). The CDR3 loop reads CASSQRTGTGGFTDTQYF. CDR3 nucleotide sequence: TGTGCCAGTAGCCAGCGAACCGGGACAGGGGGTTTTACGGATACGCAGTATTTT.

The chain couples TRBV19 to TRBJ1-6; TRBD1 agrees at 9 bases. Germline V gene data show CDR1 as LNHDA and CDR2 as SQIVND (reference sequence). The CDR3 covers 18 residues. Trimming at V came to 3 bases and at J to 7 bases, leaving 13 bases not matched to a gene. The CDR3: CASSMAIVRTGVNSPLHF. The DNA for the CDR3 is TGTGCCAGTAGTATGGCGATCGTTCGGACAGGGGTAAATTCACCCCTCCACTTT.